These 18 T cell receptor beta chains share one sample of origin, sequenced in a study of molecular identifiers for immune sequencing clone quantification. TCRdb itself ran the PCR reads through MiXCR, one entry per CDR3 protein. Altogether some 70,000 distinct CDR3 sequences are present, 15% to 20% being singletons, with the ten largest covering approximately 1.5%. The sequencing sample was made of naive CD8+ T cells from blood, with Jurkat cell RNA spiked in. As for subset: FACS-sorted CD8+CD4-CCR7+CD45RA+ naive T cells. All receptors come from a human donor in good health. Some libraries in this study had Jurkat cell RNA spiked in.

This clonotype occurred many times. The chain combines TRBV11-3 with TRBJ2-5; tentative D call: TRBD2 (7 bases). The CDR3 loop spans 19 amino acids. Germline-derived CDR1 and CDR2 are SGHNT and YENEEA. Trimming shortened V by 5 bases and J by 1 base, and 26 bases separated the two germline ends. Here the CDR3 reads CASSNKGVVSSGFQETQYF. CDR3 coding DNA: TGTGCCAGCAGCAACAAGGGGGTCGTGTCTAGCGGTTTCCAAGAGACCCAGTACTTC. Full variable domain (outside the CDR3, taken from reference TRBV11-3 and TRBJ2-5): EAGVVQSPRYKIIEKKQPVAFWCNPISGHNTLYWYLQNLGQGPELLIRYENEEAVDDSQLPKDRFSAERLKGVDSTLKIQPAELGDSAVYLCASSNKGVVSSGFQETQYFGPGTRLLVL.

Turning to this clonotype: This sequence may be a read error, since a much larger clone differs from it by one base. The chain links TRBV28 to TRBJ1-2; D might be TRBD1 (5 bases). The CDR3 has 14 residues. Germline V gives CDR1 MDHEN, CDR2 SYDVKM. The CDR3 here is CASSLSGHNCGYTF. As DNA, the CDR3 is TGTGCCAGCAGTTTATCCGGACACAACTGTGGCTACACCTTC.

The table lists this clonotype with many counts. V usage is TRBV6-2 or TRBV6-3 and J usage is TRBJ2-5; 10 bases agree with TRBD1. This CDR3 is 14 amino acids long. Trimming cost V 8 bases and J 5 bases; bases outside gene matches: 8. The V gene's germline CDR1 is MNHEY and CDR2 SVGEGT. This CDR3 reads CASSWTGGLETQYF. The CDR3 DNA follows: TGTGCCAGCTCGTGGACAGGGGGATTGGAGACCCAGTACTTC.

This clonotype has more than one count but fewer than ten. This chain connects TRBV27 to TRBJ2-4; D could derive from TRBD1 or TRBD2 (5 bases each). Deletions cut 2 bases from V and 8 bases from J, with 13 bases between. Germline CDR1 MNHEY, CDR2 SMNVEV (reference sequence). The CDR3 has 14 residues. CDR3 in DNA: TGTGCCAGCAGTTTAATGGGGGTTCATGACATTCAGTACTTC. Translating it yields CASSLMGVHDIQYF.

With respect to this clonotype: Being one base from a much bigger clone, this may be a read error. CDR3 protein: CASSFRQGRNTEAFF. CDR3 nucleotide sequence: TGCGCCAGCAGCTTCCGACAGGGGAGAAACACTGAAGCTTTCTTT. The chain combines TRBV5-1 with TRBJ1-1, with 8 positions matching TRBD1. Germline CDR1 SGHRS, CDR2 YFSETQ. V was pared by 2 bases and J by 2 bases, with 5 bases of the junction left unmatched. The CDR3 is 15 residues long. Variable domain in full (rest from reference TRBV5-1 and TRBJ1-1): KAGVTQTPRYLIKTRGQQVTLSCSPISGHRSVSWYQQTPGQGLQFLFEYFSETQRNKGNFPGRFSGRQFSNSRSEMNVSTLELGDSALYLCASSFRQGRNTEAFFGQGTRLTVV.

Comment on this clonotype: One base away lies a much larger clone, so this may be a sequencing read error. The V and J genes are TRBV11-1 and TRBJ2-1; TRBD2 aligns across 8 bases. CDR3 length: 18 residues. Germline assignment: CDR1 SGHAT and CDR2 FQDESV (reference sequence). In DNA form, the CDR3 reads TGTGCCAGCAGCCCTCGTCCCGGGACTAGAGAGGGGGGCAATGAGCAGCTCTTC. The encoded protein is CASSPRPGTREGGNEQLF.

This clonotype was picked up many times. The chain uses TRBV30 and TRBJ1-5; D ambiguous. V was cut by 0 bases and J by 4 bases, with 10 bases left in between. CDR1 and CDR2 from the germline V gene are GTSNPN and SVGIG (reference sequence). The CDR3 totals 14 residues. The CDR3 coding sequence is TGTGCCTGGAGTGTACGGTCAGGTAATCAGCCCCAGCATTTT. Translated, it gives CAWSVRSGNQPQHF.

Ten or more counts support this clonotype. The chain has TRBV7-3 and TRBJ2-3; the D is unclear. This CDR3 has 13 amino acids. Germline loops: CDR1 SGHTA, CDR2 FQGTGA. The ends were cut back, 5 bases at V and 6 bases at J, with 12 bases in the middle. The CDR3 DNA is TGTGCCAGCAGCCCGATGGGTTGGGATACGCAGTATTTT. Translation: CASSPMGWDTQYF.

This clonotype was observed many times. This sequence joins TRBV6-5 and TRBJ2-5; tentative D call: TRBD2 (7 bases). Germline V gene data show CDR1 as MNHEY and CDR2 as SVGAGI. V dropped 3 bases and J dropped 5 bases, with 16 bases sitting between them. The CDR3 length is 15 residues. The CDR3 reads CASSYRSSGGETQYF. Written as DNA, the CDR3 is TGTGCCAGCAGTTATCGGTCGTCGGGGGGCGAGACCCAGTACTTC.

This clonotype was recorded at least ten times. The V gene is TRBV23-1, the J gene TRBJ1-3, with D possibly matching TRBD1 (5 bases). TRBV23-1 is known as an ORF, though its function is uncertain. The CDR3 totals 16 residues. Trimming took 4 bases from V and 0 from J, leaving 13 bases between them. The CDR3 nucleotides read TGCGCCAGCAGTCTGAGGGCAGGGCACTCTGGAAACACCATATATTTT. Residues: CASSLRAGHSGNTIYF.

This clonotype was counted at least ten times. The J gene is TRBJ2-3, the V gene TRBV27; D gene unclear. The CDR3 extends over 15 amino acids. V was pared by 1 base and J by 1 base, with 9 bases between. CDR1 is MNHEY, CDR2 SMNVEV, per germline (reference sequence). In nucleotides, the CDR3 is TGTGCCAGCAGTTTATTTGGACCCGGCACAGATACGCAGTATTTT. This gives the protein CASSLFGPGTDTQYF.

This clonotype was seen at least ten times. This chain links TRBV9 with TRBJ2-3; D unclear. Between the trimmed V and J ends, which lost 6 bases and 2 bases, there was a span of 10 bases. Germline assignment: CDR1 SGDLS and CDR2 YYNGEE. The CDR3 sequence is 13 residues long. The CDR3 region has the DNA TGTGCCAGCAACCGACGACTCACAGATACGCAGTATTTT. Its protein product is CASNRRLTDTQYF.

This clonotype was counted a single time. Germline and junction disagree at one end, which may indicate a read error. The chain uses TRBV7-9 and TRBJ1-1, with unresolved D. Germline-derived CDR1 and CDR2 are SEHNR and FQNEAQ (reference sequence). This CDR3 is built from 12 residues. CDR3 region: CVSSLVNTEALF. CDR3 nucleotides: TGTGTCAGCAGTCTGGTGAACACTGAAGCTCTCTTT.

In its sample, this clonotype was seen many times. The chain is built from TRBV7-9 and TRBJ2-2; no firm D call. The V and J ends lost 2 bases and 4 bases respectively, with 5 bases between them. The germline gives CDR1 SEHNR, CDR2 FQNEAQ (reference sequence). The length of the CDR3 is 13 residues. The CDR3 is CASSLKFTGELFF. The CDR3 DNA is TGTGCCAGCAGCTTAAAGTTCACCGGGGAGCTGTTTTTT.

To note about this clonotype: Possible read error: a much larger clone is one base away. V gene TRBV29-1 combines with J gene TRBJ1-2; D not resolved. The CDR3 contains 12 residues. Per the germline V gene, CDR1 is SQVTM and CDR2 is ANQGSEA. In nucleotides, the CDR3 is TGCAGCGTTGAAGCCAGCAACCATGGCCACACCTTC. Translated, it gives CSVEASNHGHTF.

This clonotype was counted only a few times. The chain employs TRBV2 and TRBJ2-7; D gene uncertain. Per the germline V gene, CDR1 is SNHLY and CDR2 is FYNNEI. The CDR3 loop spans 15 amino acids. V lost 6 bases to trimming and J lost 2 bases, with 17 bases between them. CDR3 bases: TGTGCCAGCAGATTAAGTTTGAACGTTCCCTACGAGCAGTACTTC. Encoded protein: CASRLSLNVPYEQYF.

This clonotype was seen many times. The V and J genes are TRBV7-2 and TRBJ1-1; no clear D gene. This CDR3 comprises 15 residues. Germline CDR1 SGHTA, CDR2 FQGNSA. The V end was cut by 2 bases, the J end by 1 base, with 11 bases between. The chain's CDR3 is CASSLLLGQNTEAFF. The CDR3 DNA is TGTGCCAGCAGCTTATTGTTGGGCCAGAACACTGAAGCTTTCTTT.

Worth noting for this clonotype: It may be a read error: a sequence one base away is much more abundant. The rearrangement links TRBV7-9 to TRBJ2-7, with D possibly matching TRBD2 (5 bases). V was clipped by 6 bases and J by 1 base, with 10 bases between them. This CDR3 is built from 13 residues. Per the germline V gene, CDR1 is SEHNR and CDR2 is FQNEAQ (reference sequence). CDR3 bases: TGTGCCAGCAGGGGGAGATGGTCCTACGAGCAGTACTTC. It encodes CASRGRWSYEQYF.